This T cell receptor beta chain was recorded in a study of T cell responses to AZD1222 COVID-19 vaccine. The trim removed 1 base at V and 5 bases at J, leaving 8 bases unmatched. This CDR3 spans 16 amino acids. CDR1 SGHKS and CDR2 YYEKEE come from the germline V gene (reference sequence). The assay was immunoSEQ multiplex PCR, and TCRdb's table has in-frame clones only and misses some. This table has fewer than 200,000 clones, more than 80% appearing once. The V gene is TRBV5-5, the J gene TRBJ2-1; TRBD2 agrees at 8 bases. This sample comprised peripheral blood, obtained on day 0 of AZD1222 vaccination. The receptor was isolated from an adult in good health. This CDR3 reads CASSLTGLGANNEQFF. CDR3 DNA sequence: TGTGCCAGCAGCTTGACGGGACTAGGGGCCAACAATGAGCAGTTCTTC. Drawing the rest from reference TRBV5-5 and TRBJ2-1, the complete variable domain is DAGVTQSPTHLIKTRGQQVTLRCSPISGHKSVSWYQQVLGQGPQFIFQYYEKEERGRGNFPDRFSARQFPNYSSELNVNALLLGDSALYLCASSLTGLGANNEQFFGPGTRLTVL.